This is a list of T cell receptor beta chains from one sample in a study of graft-versus-host responses after intestinal transplantation. The table came from immunoSEQ multiplex PCR; TCRdb's copy has only in-frame clones and leaves some out. The table lists over 85,000 clones, about 93% of them singletons. These receptors have no known antigen. Sample: unstimulated CD8+ T cells sorted from spleen or lymph node cells, taken before intestinal transplant. The receptors stem from a human donor who received an intestinal transplant. The CDR3 runs from the conserved cysteine through the conserved F or W.

>TRBJ2-3|TRBV7-2
CASSFTSASTDTQYF
>TRBJ2-1|TRBV7-9
CASSNLREGIANEQFF
>TRBJ1-5|TRBV9
CASSAGVNQPQHF
>TRBJ2-7|TRBV6-5
CASKQASHYEQYF
>TRBJ2-3|TRBV4-1
CASSQGLVREDTQYF
>TRBJ2-3|TRBV12-5
CASGLGQSFTDTQYF
>TRBJ1-3|TRBV6-1
CASTPGARAGNTIYF
>TRBJ2-7|TRBV6-1
CASSIKQGDEQYF
>TRBJ1-2|TRBV12-5
CASGLTSGDPDRNYGYTF
>TRBJ2-7|TRBV19
CASSFSDGYEQYF
>TRBJ1-1|TRBV4-1
CASSQAVGGGTEAFF
>TRBJ1-5|TRBV27
CASSPQRGWNQPQHF
>TRBJ2-7|TRBV2
CASSRLEDYEQYF
>TRBJ1-1|TRBV10-3
CAISELQGMNTEAFF
>TRBJ2-5|TRBV10-2
CASSDRTEGYQETQYF
>TRBJ1-3|TRBV5-4
CASSLSGTGNTIYF
>TRBJ1-2|TRBV12-5
CATLGPYGYTF
>TRBJ1-2|TRBV27
CASSLSGGAYGYTF
>TRBJ2-1|TRBV21-1
CASTPGRGLANLRRYNEQFF
>TRBJ1-5|TRBV7-9
CASSLGVQPQHF
>TRBJ1-2|TRBV7-9
CASSLARGEGGASFYGYTF
>TRBJ1-1|TRBV5-6
CASRLGQGEREAFF
>TRBJ1-4|TRBV7-9
CASSLVGTAEKLFF
>TRBJ1-1|TRBV7-8
CASSLNTEAFF
>TRBJ2-1|TRBV13
CASSSYNEQFF
>TRBJ2-7|TRBV27
CASSKLRTGSSYEQYF
>TRBJ2-1|TRBV15
CATGRGGDYNEQFF
>TRBJ2-3|TRBV9
CASSVEGGRATDTQYF
>TRBJ2-1|TRBV6-1
CASSGGLAGGAGEQFF
>TRBJ2-7|TRBV5-6
CASSLGDYSYEQYF
>TRBJ2-7|TRBV7-9
CASSLVTGEAKYF